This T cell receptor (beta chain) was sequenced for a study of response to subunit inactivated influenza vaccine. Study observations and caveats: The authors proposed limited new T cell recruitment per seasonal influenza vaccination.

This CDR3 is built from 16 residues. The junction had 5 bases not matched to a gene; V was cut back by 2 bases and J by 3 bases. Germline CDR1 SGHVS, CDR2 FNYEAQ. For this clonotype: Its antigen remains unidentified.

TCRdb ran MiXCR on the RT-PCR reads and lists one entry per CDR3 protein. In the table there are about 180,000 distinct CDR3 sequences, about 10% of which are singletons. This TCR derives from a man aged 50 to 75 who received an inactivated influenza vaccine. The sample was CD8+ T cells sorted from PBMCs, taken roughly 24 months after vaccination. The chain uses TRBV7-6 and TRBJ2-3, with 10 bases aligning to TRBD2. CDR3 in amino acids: CASSLRAGGPTDTQYF. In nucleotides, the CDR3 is TGTGCCAGCAGCTTAAGAGCGGGGGGGCCGACAGATACGCAGTATTTT.